The clone carrying this TCR beta chain was seen a few times. The antigen is not known. The data are from a study of PD-1 blockade in classical Hodgkin lymphoma. Study background: Each patient was given nivolumab 3 mg/kg through a vein every 2 weeks.

Notes on the study in general: Newly diagnosed and completely responding patients shared comparable baseline diversity. In CD4+ cells, TCR diversity went up significantly by C4D1, but in CD8+ cells it did not. Baseline TCR diversity was reportedly lower in newly diagnosed patients than in healthy donors. It was reported as lower still in relapsed/refractory patients.

Patients all relapsed after autologous stem cell transplantation, and there was variation in brentuximab vedotin exposure. The germline V gene encodes CDR1 SGDLS and CDR2 YYNGEE. The junction had 8 bases not matched to a gene; V was cut back by 2 bases and J by 6 bases. The CDR3 is 16 amino acids. Profiled with immunoSEQ multiplex PCR; TCRdb holds only in-frame clones, not every one. The repertoire holds around 150,000 clones, under 85% seen once, with roughly a tenth in the top ten. This TCR derives from a human donor with classical Hodgkin lymphoma. V usage is TRBV9 and J usage is TRBJ2-7, with 13 bases that match TRBD2. The sample was peripheral blood mononuclear cells (PBMCs), taken before the second cycle of nivolumab. CDR3 in amino acids: CASSVGLAGEDGEQYF. CDR3 in DNA: TGTGCCAGCAGCGTCGGACTAGCGGGAGAAGATGGCGAGCAGTACTTC.